This TCR beta chain was captured in a study of Ad26.COV2.S vaccination and SARS-CoV-2 variants. Across the study: The study gave Ad26.COV2.S intramuscularly, once or twice 56 days apart.

Germline CDR1 and CDR2: MDHEN and SYDVKM. CDR3 length: 16 amino acids. Trimming removed 5 bases at V and 8 bases at J, with 21 bases between. Treatment in this sample: around 19 received Ad26.COV2.S at low or high dose, single or two shots; 5 received placebo; per-sample allocation not given. Each sample was drawn 63 days after the first injection (of vaccine or placebo). An adult donor aged 18-55 years was enrolled in Boston. Only in-frame clones appear in the TCRdb table, and some are missing; sequencing was by immunoSEQ multiplex PCR. Here the sample spans around 300,000 clones, around 89% being singletons.

The gene calls are TRBV28 and TRBJ1-4; a possible D gene is TRBD1 (6 bases). The sequencing here drew on peripheral blood, taken in a trial of Ad26.COV2.S vaccine versus placebo. This sequence originates from a person aged 18 to 65 who received the Ad26.COV2.S COVID-19 vaccine or a placebo. CDR3 loop: CASSPARGALREKLFF. CDR3 bases: TGTGCCAGCAGTCCCGCCCGGGGGGCTCTTCGGGAAAAACTGTTTTTT.